Listed below are T cell receptor beta chains from one sample, sequenced in a study of cytomegalovirus exposure and HLA in healthy donors. TCRdb's copy holds only in-frame clones and misses some; the assay was immunoSEQ multiplex PCR. The table lists more than 140,000 clones, about 80% of them singletons, with over 0.6% in the top ten. Sequenced sample: PBMCs. These receptors originate from a male donor in good health and CMV-seronegative. Both conserved end residues are part of each CDR3. A D gene is named only where the DNA matches it firmly. Size tells how often a clone was seen (once, few, many) or the class of an expanded clone, and some rows leave it out.

j_gene: TRBJ2-5; v_gene: TRBV5-1; d_gene: TRBD2; abundance: .; CDR3aa: CASSPSGSWETQYF; CDR3nt: TGCGCCAGCAGCCCTAGCGGGAGTTGGGAGACCCAGTACTTC
j_gene: TRBJ2-1; v_gene: TRBV7-9; d_gene: .; abundance: .; CDR3aa: CASSSDRLSYNEQFF; CDR3nt: TGTGCCAGCAGCTCCGACAGGCTCTCCTACAATGAGCAGTTCTTC
j_gene: TRBJ2-7; v_gene: TRBV6-5; d_gene: .; abundance: few; CDR3aa: CASSPVWDTAYEQYF; CDR3nt: TGTGCCAGCAGTCCGGTCTGGGACACGGCTTACGAGCAGTACTTC
j_gene: TRBJ2-3; v_gene: TRBV11-2; d_gene: .; abundance: .; CDR3aa: CASSLEGLTSTDTQYF; CDR3nt: TGTGCCAGCAGCTTAGAGGGCCTTACAAGCACAGATACGCAGTATTTT
j_gene: TRBJ1-1; v_gene: TRBV7-2; d_gene: TRBD1; abundance: .; CDR3aa: CASSQPRDRVHKAFF; CDR3nt: TGTGCCAGCAGCCAACCCCGGGACAGAGTTCATAAAGCTTTCTTT
j_gene: TRBJ1-5; v_gene: TRBV27; d_gene: .; abundance: few; CDR3aa: CASSPRQAHSNQPQHF; CDR3nt: TGTGCCAGCAGTCCGCGACAGGCACATAGCAATCAGCCCCAGCATTTT
j_gene: TRBJ1-3; v_gene: TRBV6-1; d_gene: .; abundance: .; CDR3aa: CASTFDSPSGNTIYF; CDR3nt: TGTGCCAGCACCTTTGACAGTCCCTCTGGAAACACCATATATTTT
j_gene: TRBJ1-5; v_gene: TRBV18; d_gene: TRBD1; abundance: .; CDR3aa: CASSPRGQLNQPQHF; CDR3nt: TGTGCCAGCTCACCTAGGGGACAGCTGAACCAGCCCCAGCATTTT
j_gene: TRBJ2-3; v_gene: TRBV6-5; d_gene: .; abundance: .; CDR3aa: CASSHGDTQYF; CDR3nt: TGTGCCAGCAGTCACGGAGATACGCAGTATTTT
j_gene: TRBJ1-5; v_gene: TRBV5-1; d_gene: .; abundance: .; CDR3aa: CASSLVGADQPQHF; CDR3nt: TGCGCCAGCAGCTTGGTCGGTGCCGATCAGCCCCAGCATTTT
j_gene: TRBJ2-5; v_gene: TRBV7-2; d_gene: TRBD2; abundance: .; CDR3aa: CASSLALAGGPQETQYF; CDR3nt: TGTGCCAGCAGCTTAGCTTTAGCGGGGGGGCCCCAAGAGACCCAGTACTTC
j_gene: TRBJ1-6; v_gene: TRBV7-6; d_gene: .; abundance: .; CDR3aa: CASSLGTGFNSPLHF; CDR3nt: TGTGCCAGCAGCTTAGGTACCGGTTTCAACTCACCCCTCCACTTT
j_gene: TRBJ1-4; v_gene: TRBV9; d_gene: TRBD1; abundance: few; CDR3aa: CASSVGTGGVEKLFF; CDR3nt: TGTGCCAGCAGCGTAGGGACAGGGGGCGTTGAAAAACTGTTTTTT
j_gene: TRBJ2-7; v_gene: TRBV7-8; d_gene: TRBD1; abundance: few; CDR3aa: CASSSGQGNEQYF; CDR3nt: TGTGCCAGCAGCTCGGGACAGGGGAACGAGCAGTACTTC
j_gene: TRBJ1-2; v_gene: TRBV19; d_gene: TRBD1; abundance: .; CDR3aa: CASSLAGTDYGYTF; CDR3nt: TGTGCCAGTAGTTTAGCCGGGACAGACTATGGCTACACCTTC
j_gene: TRBJ1-2; v_gene: TRBV7-9; d_gene: TRBD1; abundance: .; CDR3aa: CASSRFEGAGYGYTF; CDR3nt: TGTGCCAGCAGTCGGTTCGAGGGGGCGGGCTATGGCTACACCTTC
j_gene: TRBJ1-3; v_gene: TRBV7-2; d_gene: .; abundance: .; CDR3aa: CASSWATGQSGNTIYF; CDR3nt: TGTGCCAGCAGCTGGGCCACAGGGCAGAGTGGAAACACCATATATTTT
j_gene: TRBJ1-4; v_gene: TRBV5-5; d_gene: TRBD1; abundance: .; CDR3aa: CASSFADRENEKLFF; CDR3nt: TGTGCCAGCAGCTTTGCGGACAGGGAAAATGAAAAACTGTTTTTT
j_gene: TRBJ1-4; v_gene: TRBV30; d_gene: TRBD1; abundance: .; CDR3aa: CAWSSKPGQGAGDWEKLFF; CDR3nt: TGTGCCTGGAGTTCCAAACCGGGACAGGGGGCTGGGGATTGGGAAAAACTGTTTTTT
j_gene: TRBJ1-1; v_gene: TRBV5-5; d_gene: .; abundance: .; CDR3aa: CASSLSTVMNTEAFF; CDR3nt: TGTGCCAGCAGCTTGTCGACAGTAATGAACACTGAAGCTTTCTTT
j_gene: TRBJ2-7; v_gene: TRBV7-8; d_gene: .; abundance: .; CDR3aa: CASSLGASHDEQYF; CDR3nt: TGTGCCAGCAGCCTGGGGGCTAGTCATGACGAGCAGTACTTC